Listed here are 15 T cell receptor beta chains from one sample, sequenced in a study of cytomegalovirus exposure and HLA in healthy donors. It was with 60 Vbeta and 13 Jbeta primers that the PCR ran. Profiled with immunoSEQ multiplex PCR; TCRdb holds only in-frame clones, not every one. This sample contains about 64,000 clones. The source material was PBMCs. The receptors derive from a young woman in good health and CMV-seronegative.

The chain carries TRBV7-8 and TRBJ2-7, with D possibly matching TRBD2 (5 bases). This CDR3 has 12 residues. V was pared by 5 bases and J by 2 bases, with 7 bases between. CDR1 and CDR2 (germline): SGHVS, FQNEAQ. The CDR3 region has the DNA TGTGCCAGCAGCCTGGGAGCCTACGAGCAGTACTTC. This sequence encodes CASSLGAYEQYF.

V and J are TRBV25-1 and TRBJ2-5; TRBD1 aligns across 11 bases. V shed 5 bases, J shed 4 bases, and the junction held 3 bases outside the gene matches. The CDR3 is 14 amino acids. Germline V gene sequence: CDR1 MGHDK, CDR2 SYGVNS. CDR3 in DNA: TGTGCCAGCAGTAAGGACAGGGGGCTAGAGACCCAGTACTTC. This codes for CASSKDRGLETQYF. The complete variable domain, with remaining parts taken from reference TRBV25-1 and TRBJ2-5, reads EADIYQTPRYLVIGTGKKITLECSQTMGHDKMYWYQQDPGMELHLIHYSYGVNSTEKGDLSSESTVSRIRTEHFPLTLESARPSHTSQYLCASSKDRGLETQYFGPGTRLLVL.

The rearrangement links TRBV6-5 to TRBJ2-7; perhaps TRBD1 as D (5 bases). This CDR3 contains 14 residues. The germline V gene has CDR1 MNHEY and CDR2 SVGAGI. V was clipped by 7 bases and J by 0 bases, with 13 bases between them. CDR3 residues: CASTQAGNSYEQYF. The CDR3, as DNA: TGTGCCAGCACCCAGGCAGGGAACTCCTACGAGCAGTACTTC.

The chain employs TRBV28 and TRBJ1-1; TRBD1 matches at 9 bases. The CDR3 is made up of 16 amino acids. V was pared by 5 bases and J by 3 bases, with 10 bases of the junction left unmatched. Germline V gene data show CDR1 as MDHEN and CDR2 as SYDVKM. CDR3 loop: CASSPTATGGYTEAFF. The CDR3, as DNA: TGTGCCAGCAGTCCTACTGCGACAGGGGGATACACTGAAGCTTTCTTT.

The rearrangement joins TRBV10-1 to TRBJ2-3; 12 bases are shared with TRBD2. Losses at the gene ends were 10 bases for V and 1 base for J; bases not matched to a gene: 3. Germline CDR1 WNHNN, CDR2 SYGVQD (reference sequence). CDR3 length: 14 residues. CDR3 DNA: TGCGCCACCTCTAGCGGGGGGGGCACAGATACGCAGTATTTT. Protein sequence: CATSSGGGTDTQYF.

The chain has TRBV6-1 and TRBJ1-5; D is possibly TRBD1 (6 bases). The germline gives CDR1 MNHNS, CDR2 SASEGT. Trimming removed 7 bases at V and 4 bases at J, with 17 bases between. The CDR3 consists of 15 residues. For the CDR3, the DNA is TGTGCCAGCATGCTATCACAGGGTCGAAATCAGCCCCAGCATTTT. Translating gives CASMLSQGRNQPQHF.

The gene calls are TRBV6-1 and TRBJ1-5; perhaps TRBD1 as D (6 bases). Trimming removed 2 bases at V and 7 bases at J, with 9 bases between. Germline assignment: CDR1 MNHNS and CDR2 SASEGT. The CDR3 runs to 13 residues. CDR3 bases: TGTGCCAGCAGTGAACAGGGGATCCAGCCCCAGCATTTT. This gives the protein CASSEQGIQPQHF.

This chain uses TRBV10-1 with TRBJ2-2; 7 bases match TRBD2. CDR3 size: 17 residues. The germline V gene encodes CDR1 WNHNN and CDR2 SYGVQD (reference sequence). Germline trimming cut 0 bases from V and 3 bases from J; bases unmatched to any gene: 7. The CDR3 nucleotides read TGCGCCAGCAGTGAGTCAGGGTTTCGGGAGGACACCGGGGAGCTGTTTTTT. Amino acid sequence: CASSESGFREDTGELFF.

This sequence joins TRBV6-1 and TRBJ2-7, with 9 bases matching TRBD1. The CDR3 sequence is 14 residues long. Trimming took 4 bases from V and 3 from J; bases not matched to a gene: 4. The germline V gene encodes CDR1 MNHNS and CDR2 SASEGT. The CDR3 is CASSGPGQGYEQYF. In nucleotides, the CDR3 is TGTGCCAGCAGTGGGCCGGGACAGGGCTACGAGCAGTACTTC.

The chain is built from TRBV29-1 and TRBJ2-1, with 10 positions matching TRBD1. Germline CDR1 and CDR2: SQVTM and ANQGSEA. The CDR3 runs to 12 residues. Trimming took 8 bases from V and 12 from J; bases not matched to a gene: 10. The CDR3 sequence is CSPGQGEDGQFF. CDR3 coding DNA: TGCAGCCCTGGACAGGGGGAAGATGGGCAGTTCTTC.

This chain links TRBV28 with TRBJ2-7, with 8 bases lining up with TRBD1. Germline CDR1 and CDR2: MDHEN and SYDVKM. Trimming at V came to 2 bases and at J to 11 bases, leaving 14 bases not matched to a gene. The CDR3 length is 15 residues. The CDR3: CASSLTGQGKDKEYF. The CDR3 DNA sequence: TGTGCCAGCAGTTTAACCGGACAGGGAAAAGATAAGGAGTACTTC. Supplemented by reference TRBV28 and TRBJ2-7, the full variable domain reads DVKVTQSSRYLVKRTGEKVFLECVQDMDHENMFWYRQDPGLGLRLIYFSYDVKMKEKGDIPEGYSVSREKKERFSLILESASTNQTSMYLCASSLTGQGKDKEYFGPGTRLTVT.

The rearrangement uses TRBV6-5 and TRBJ2-3; TRBD2 aligns across 13 bases. The CDR3 runs 15 residues. Germline CDR1 reads MNHEY; CDR2 reads SVGAGI. V was pared by 6 bases and J by 4 bases, with 4 bases of the junction left unmatched. The CDR3 bases are TGTGCCAGCAGACTAGCGGGGGGGCGCGCAGATACGCAGTATTTT. Amino acid sequence: CASRLAGGRADTQYF.

The V gene is TRBV20-1, the J gene TRBJ2-7, with 7 bases aligning to TRBD2. The trim removed 6 bases at V and 4 bases at J, leaving 3 bases unmatched. This CDR3 is 11 amino acids long. Germline CDR1 is DFQATT and CDR2 is SNEGSKA (reference sequence). The CDR3 bases are TGCAGTGCCGTGGGGGGGTACGAGCAGTACTTC. Translating it yields CSAVGGYEQYF.

The V gene is TRBV19, the J gene TRBJ1-2; 8 positions match TRBD1. V gave up 6 bases and J gave up 5 bases; unmatched junction bases: 5. Germline assignment: CDR1 LNHDA and CDR2 SQIVND (reference sequence). The CDR3 is 13 residues long. This chain's CDR3 is CASRRTGLYGYTF. For the CDR3, the DNA is TGTGCCAGTAGACGGACAGGGCTTTATGGCTACACCTTC.

The rearrangement uses TRBV2 and TRBJ2-1; the match to TRBD2 covers 11 bases. V lost 5 bases to trimming and J lost 12 bases; unmatched junction nucleotides: 12. CDR3 length: 15 amino acids. Germline V lookup: CDR1 SNHLY, CDR2 FYNNEI. As DNA, the CDR3 is TGTGCCAGCAGTCAATTCCAGACTAGCGGGATAGGGCAGTTCTTC. Translation: CASSQFQTSGIGQFF.